Below are 27 T cell receptor beta chains sequenced from a single sample in a study of tumor-infiltrating lymphocytes in primary liver carcinoma. The tissue used was unsorted bulk material of about 19-33 mg. RNA and DNA were co-extracted from it with the AllPrep DNA/RNA mini kit. TCR beta cDNA was reverse-transcribed from approximately 0.45 ug of total RNA. The reaction used a constant-region primer and ProtoScript II reverse transcriptase. TCR beta libraries came from three nested multiplex PCR rounds using slightly modified ARM-PCR. The first two PCR rounds used TRBV1-TRBV30 primers with a Cbeta primer, around 10 cycles each. TCRdb independently ran MiXCR on the multiplex PCR reads; one entry per CDR3 protein. There are 100,000 to 150,000 distinct CDR3 sequences in the sample; 50% to 70% occur only once, and approximately 10% lies in the top ten. Sequences were obtained from liver tumor tissue from sampling region 1. Subset reported: tumor region T1, superior pole. The receptors stem from a woman aged 55-69 years with primary liver carcinoma and hepatitis B virus infection.

With respect to this clonotype: The junction departs from germline at one end; a sequencing error may be responsible. V is TRBV7-6 and J is TRBJ2-5; possibly TRBD2 for D (5 bases). Germline V gene lookup returns CDR1 SGHVS and CDR2 FNYEAQ. CDR3 length equals 12 residues. CDR3 coding DNA: TGTGACAGCAGCTTAGAGGGAAGGGCCCAGTACTTC. It codes for CDSSLEGRAQYF.

This clonotype has a count of ten or more. J is TRBJ1-1 and V is TRBV6-1, with D maybe TRBD1 (5 bases). This CDR3 is built from 14 residues. The V end was cut by 6 bases, the J end by 6 bases, with 17 bases between. CDR1 is MNHNS, CDR2 SASEGT, per germline. This CDR3 reads CASRGVGSVPEAFF. CDR3 nucleotide sequence: TGTGCCAGCAGAGGGGTTGGGTCCGTCCCTGAAGCTTTCTTT.

This clonotype has just one count. The missing conserved phenylalanine or tryptophan at the end of this CDR3 makes a read error likely. CDR3 nucleotides: TGTGCCAGCAGGGACCGCCCGGCTACCCAGTACTCC. It is translated as CASRDRPATQYS. The chain is built from TRBV12-3 or TRBV12-4 and TRBJ2-5; D is undetermined. The CDR3 length is 12 residues. V was pared by 6 bases and J by 8 bases, with 13 bases between.

In regard to this clonotype: Possible read error: a much larger clone is one base away. The chain uses TRBV2 and TRBJ2-7; maybe TRBD1 (6 bases). Germline assignment: CDR1 SNHLY and CDR2 FYNNEI. The CDR3 runs 15 residues. The CDR3 DNA follows: TGTGCCAGCAGTGCGTCGAGGGGGTACTCCTACGCGCAGTACTTC. Its protein product is CASSASRGYSYAQYF.

A single count supports this clonotype. One base away lies a much larger clone, so this may be a sequencing read error. This sequence joins TRBV30 and TRBJ1-5; no clear D gene. This CDR3 region has 13 residues. The germline CDR1 and CDR2 sequences are GTSNPN and SVGIG (reference sequence). The DNA for the CDR3 is TGTGCCTGGACAGCTGATAGCGATCAGCCCCAGCATTTT. This translates into CAWTADSDQPQHF.

Details on this clonotype: A single base separates this from a much larger clone, so it may be a read error. V gene TRBV13 combines with J gene TRBJ1-2, with 7 bases that match TRBD1. In germline, CDR1 is PRHDT, CDR2 FYEKMQ (reference sequence). This CDR3 region has 17 residues. CDR3 DNA sequence: TGTGCCAGCAGCTCCCAACTCACAGGGGAAAATAACTATGTCTACACCTTC. Translated: CASSSQLTGENNYVYTF.

Of note for this clonotype: Likely a read error: the CDR3 ends without its conserved phenylalanine or tryptophan. This chain connects TRBV11-2 to TRBJ2-5; D gene unclear. The CDR3 length is 13 residues. Germline CDR1 SGHAT, CDR2 FQNNGV. CDR3 residues: CGSSLSVERTQYL. As DNA, the CDR3 is TGTGGCAGCAGCCTAAGTGTCGAGAGGACCCAGTACCTC.

Concerning this clonotype itself: Mismatch with germline at one junction end may stem from a read error. J is TRBJ1-5 and V is TRBV4-1, with D uncertain. There are 16 residues in the CDR3. From germline, CDR1 is MGHRA and CDR2 YSYEKL. The CDR3 is CASSQRFSDPNQLQHF. In DNA form, the CDR3 reads TGCGCCAGCAGCCAACGATTTTCGGACCCCAATCAGCTCCAGCACTTT.

Regarding this clonotype: A read error may be the cause here, since a much bigger clone is one base away. The chain links TRBV29-1 to TRBJ2-7; possibly TRBD2 for D (6 bases). Germline lookup yields CDR1 SQVTM and CDR2 ANQGSEA. The CDR3 runs 15 residues. V was clipped by 0 bases and J by 4 bases, with 16 bases between them. CDR3 amino acids: CSVEDLASELYEQYF. The CDR3 nucleotides are TGCAGCGTTGAAGATTTGGCTAGCGAACTTTACGAGCAGTACTTC.

Regarding this clonotype: It may be a read error: a sequence one base away is much more abundant. The chain carries TRBV7-8 and TRBJ1-5; D might be TRBD1 (5 bases). Trimming took off 0 bases at V and 7 bases at J, with 19 bases between the two ends. The CDR3 totals 17 residues. Germline loops: CDR1 SGHVS, CDR2 FQNEAQ. The CDR3 loop is CASSLAPVGGVRQPQHF. Here the CDR3 DNA reads TGTGCCAGCAGCTTAGCCCCCGTCGGGGGTGTGAGACAGCCCCAGCATTTT.

To note about this clonotype: An end of the junction does not agree with germline; a read error may underlie this. J is TRBJ2-7 and V is TRBV6-1, with a tentative D call TRBD1 (5 bases). From germline, CDR1 is MNHNS and CDR2 SASEGT. This CDR3 comprises 15 residues. CDR3 nucleotide sequence: TGTGCCAACAGTGAAGACAGAGGACAAGCCTACGAGCAGTACTTC. The encoded protein is CANSEDRGQAYEQYF.

As to this clonotype: This clone may be a read error of a much larger clone one base away. The rearrangement uses TRBV29-1 and TRBJ1-2; TRBD1 matches at 7 bases. The CDR3 totals 14 residues. From germline, CDR1 is SQVTM and CDR2 ANQGSEA. CDR3 DNA sequence: TGCAGCGTTGGGACAGGCCCTCCCAACTATGGCCACACCTTC. Amino acid sequence: CSVGTGPPNYGHTF. Looking up the rest from reference TRBV29-1 and TRBJ1-2 gives the full variable domain: SAVISQKPSRDICQRGTSLTIQCQVDSQVTMMFWYRQQPGQSLTLIATANQGSEATYESGFVIDKFPISRPNLTFSTLTVSNMSPEDSSIYLCSVGTGPPNYGHTFGSGTRLTVV.

This clonotype has a count of ten or more. The junction departs from the called germline gene at one end, perhaps through a read error. This sequence joins TRBV5-1 and TRBJ2-1; 10 bases fit TRBD2. The germline gives CDR1 SGHRS, CDR2 YFSETQ. CDR3 length: 14 amino acids. CDR3 region: CASRTSGSYNEQFF. The CDR3 nucleotides are TGTGCCAGCAGGACTAGCGGTTCCTACAATGAGCAGTTCTTC.

V usage is TRBV28 and J usage is TRBJ2-4, with 9 bases that match TRBD2. Trimming cost V 5 bases and J 7 bases; bases outside gene matches: 6. Germline loops: CDR1 MDHEN, CDR2 SYDVKM. CDR3 length equals 14 residues. CDR3 region: CASSIPAGGNIQYF. CDR3 nucleotide sequence: TGTGCCAGCAGTATTCCGGCGGGAGGGAACATTCAGTACTTC.

Turning to this clonotype: A much larger clonotype is one base distant, so this may be a read error. This chain uses TRBV14 with TRBJ2-2; D is unclear. Per germline, CDR1 SGHDN and CDR2 FVKESK. This CDR3 contains 15 residues. The V gene lost 4 bases and the J gene lost 6 bases, with 15 bases spanning the gap. The CDR3 DNA is TGTGCCAGCAGCCTCGTACCGGTTAGGGCCGGGGAGCTGTTTTTT. Its translation is CASSLVPVRAGELFF.

This clonotype was counted a single time. Since no conserved phenylalanine or tryptophan closes the CDR3, a read error is the likely cause. The DNA is omitted, as the CDR3 cannot be located on it reliably, and the CDR3 follows TCRdb's listing. V is TRBV11-2 and J is TRBJ2-7; the table's D call of TRBD1 was not tested on the DNA. Both ends counted, the CDR3 spans 15 residues. Germline values: CDR1 SGHAT, CDR2 FQNNGV. The CDR3: CASSPRTAGLREPYL.

A single count supports this clonotype. Given a much more abundant clone one base away, this may be a read error. This chain joins TRBV12-3 or TRBV12-4 and TRBJ1-1, with D possibly TRBD1 on 5 matching bases. The V end lost 3 bases, the J end lost 7 bases, and 18 bases lay between the germline ends. The CDR3 runs 15 residues. CDR3 region: CASSFWRGGYIEAFF. The CDR3 DNA reads as TGTGCCAGCAGTTTTTGGAGGGGTGGTTACATTGAAGCTTTCTTT.

Note on this clonotype: One end of the junction is discordant with germline, which a read error may explain. The J gene is TRBJ2-5, the V gene TRBV10-2; TRBD2 matches at 8 bases. CDR1 is WSHSY and CDR2 is SAAADI in the germline V gene. CDR3 size: 16 residues. Here the CDR3 reads CASNEELAEGPKTQYF. CDR3 sequence (DNA): TGCGCCAGCAATGAGGAACTAGCGGAAGGGCCAAAGACCCAGTACTTC.

The J gene is TRBJ1-1, the V gene TRBV11-1; D is perhaps TRBD1 (5 bases). The germline V and J ends were trimmed by 6 bases and 3 bases, with 14 bases remaining between them. There are 14 residues in the CDR3. Germline V gene lookup returns CDR1 SGHAT and CDR2 FQDESV (reference sequence). CDR3 DNA sequence: TGTGCCAGCAGGAAGGGACTGCAGGACACTGAAGCTTTCTTT. It codes for CASRKGLQDTEAFF.

Notes on this clonotype: The germline gene is not matched at one end of the junction; a read error may be the cause. The rearrangement joins TRBV29-1 to TRBJ2-2, with a possible D match to TRBD2 (6 bases). This CDR3 comprises 12 residues. Germline CDR1 and CDR2: SQVTM and ANQGSEA. CDR3 loop: CSVAGLRRGAVF. CDR3 coding DNA: TGCAGCGTTGCGGGACTTCGCCGGGGAGCTGTTTTT.

This chain links TRBV6-1 with TRBJ2-3, with 12 nucleotides matching TRBD2. CDR3 length equals 16 residues. Germline V lookup: CDR1 MNHNS, CDR2 SASEGT. With V trimmed by 3 bases and J by 4 bases, 5 bases remained unmatched. CDR3 region: CASSELAGGVSDTQYF. The CDR3 DNA is TGTGCCAGCAGTGAGCTAGCGGGAGGGGTTTCAGATACGCAGTATTTT.

This clonotype was detected many times. The CDR3 loop is CASSQELAGGGGELFF. The CDR3 DNA reads TGTGCCAGCAGCCAAGAACTAGCGGGAGGGGGCGGGGAGCTGTTTTTT. This chain joins TRBV4-2 and TRBJ2-2, with 13 nucleotides matching TRBD2. The CDR3 is 16 amino acids. The germline V gene encodes CDR1 LGHNA and CDR2 YNFKEQ. The trim removed 0 bases at V and 7 bases at J, leaving 2 bases unmatched.

The chain uses TRBV7-9 and TRBJ2-7; 7 bases line up with TRBD1. The CDR3 length is 14 residues. Trimming took 4 bases from V and 7 from J; bases not matched to a gene: 10. Germline CDR1 SEHNR, CDR2 FQNEAQ (reference sequence). For the CDR3, the DNA is TGTGCCAGCAGCTCTCAACAGGGGCTTAGGGAGCAGTACTTC. Its protein is CASSSQQGLREQYF.

About this clonotype itself: Possible read error: a much larger clone is one base away. The missing conserved phenylalanine or tryptophan at the end of this CDR3 makes a read error likely. The chain carries TRBV6-5 and TRBJ2-1; TRBD2 matches at 8 bases. The CDR3 covers 15 residues. V was clipped by 5 bases and J by 4 bases; unmatched bases: 7. Germline assignment: CDR1 MNHEY and CDR2 SVGAGI. The CDR3 here is CASSPSTSGYNEQFL. The CDR3 region has the DNA TGTGCCAGCAGTCCGAGTACTAGCGGATACAATGAGCAGTTCTTA.

Here the CDR3 reads CASSLTTVTGAHEQYF. Here the CDR3 DNA reads TGTGCCAGCAGCCTCACTACCGTGACAGGAGCCCACGAGCAGTACTTC. The gene calls are TRBV6-6 and TRBJ2-7; D is perhaps TRBD1 (6 bases). V was pared by 6 bases and J by 5 bases, with 23 bases between. This CDR3 is 16 amino acids long. CDR1 is MNHNY, CDR2 SVGAGI, per germline (reference sequence).

With respect to this clonotype: A much bigger clone sits one base away, suggesting this may be a read error. The V and J genes are TRBV4-1 and TRBJ2-1; D remains unclear. The length of the CDR3 is 17 residues. V was cut by 1 base and J by 7 bases, with 20 bases left in between. From germline, CDR1 is MGHRA and CDR2 YSYEKL. CDR3 sequence reads: CASSQVFIKRTGNEQFF. CDR3 nucleotides: TGCGCCAGCAGCCAAGTCTTCATAAAGCGAACCGGGAATGAGCAGTTCTTC.

As concerns this clonotype: A single base separates this from a much larger clone, so it may be a read error. The chain links TRBV6-6 to TRBJ2-3; 11 positions match TRBD2. The CDR3 spans 21 residues. Per germline, CDR1 MNHNY and CDR2 SVGAGI (reference sequence). This CDR3 is CARSYPLQATSGSSLTDTQYF. The CDR3 coding sequence is TGTGCCAGAAGTTACCCCTTACAAGCCACTAGCGGGAGTTCGTTGACAGATACGCAGTATTTT.